This T cell receptor (beta chain) was sequenced during a study of shared clonotypes between healthy human individuals. A single count supports this clone. Its cognate antigen is unknown. Whole-study findings and limits: The authors expected sequencing depth to affect clonotype sharing among donors. There were few donors, and this limited the genetic and exposure-history diversity represented.

Using immunoSEQ multiplex PCR, the repertoire was profiled, and TCRdb retains in-frame clones only, with some absent. Among a few million clones listed, around 93% were seen once. Naive CD8 cells lacked CD45RO, underwent positive selection for CCR7 and left out terminally differentiated effector memory CD45RA+ cells. The germline V gene encodes CDR1 SQVTM and CDR2 ANQGSEA. The CDR3 consists of 14 residues. The source is a man aged 18 to 29 in good health. Some clones in this sample may be carry-over from other donors' samples. Sequenced input: naive CD8+ T cells from PBMCs. This rearrangement joins TRBV29-1 to TRBJ2-5; the D gene is possibly TRBD1 (6 bases). The DNA end favors TRBJ2-7, so the J call may be wrong. CDR3 DNA sequence: TGCAGCGTTGAAGTCGGCAGGGGAGAGGTCGAGCAGTACTTC. Its translation: CSVEVGRGEVEQYF.